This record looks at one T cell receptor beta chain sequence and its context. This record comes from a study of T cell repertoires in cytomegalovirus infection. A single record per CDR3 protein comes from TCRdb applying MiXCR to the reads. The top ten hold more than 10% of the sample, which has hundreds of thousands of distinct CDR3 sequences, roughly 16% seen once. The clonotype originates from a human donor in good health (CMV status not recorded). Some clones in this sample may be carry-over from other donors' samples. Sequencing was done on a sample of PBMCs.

The CDR3 is CASRRGQTYEQYF. The CDR3 DNA sequence: TGTGCCAGCAGGCGAGGACAGACCTACGAGCAGTACTTC. The chain has TRBV6-8 and TRBJ2-7; tentatively, D is TRBD1 (6 bases). Trimming took 6 bases from V and 2 from J, leaving 11 bases between them. CDR1 and CDR2 (germline): MNHGY, SAAAGT. CDR3 length: 13 residues.